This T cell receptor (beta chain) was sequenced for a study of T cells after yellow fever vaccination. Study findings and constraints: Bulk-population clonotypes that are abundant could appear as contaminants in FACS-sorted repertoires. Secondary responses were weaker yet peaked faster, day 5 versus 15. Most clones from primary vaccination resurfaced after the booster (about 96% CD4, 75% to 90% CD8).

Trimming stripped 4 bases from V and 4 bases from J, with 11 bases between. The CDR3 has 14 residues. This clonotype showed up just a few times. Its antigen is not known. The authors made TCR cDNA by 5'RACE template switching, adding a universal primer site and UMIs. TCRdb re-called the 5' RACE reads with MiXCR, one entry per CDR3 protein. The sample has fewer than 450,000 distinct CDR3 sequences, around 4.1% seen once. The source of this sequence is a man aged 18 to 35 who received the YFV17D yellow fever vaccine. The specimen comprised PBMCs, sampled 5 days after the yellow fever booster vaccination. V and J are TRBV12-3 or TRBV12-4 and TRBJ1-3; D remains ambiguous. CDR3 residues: CASSWVNSGNTIYF. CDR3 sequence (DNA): TGTGCCAGCAGTTGGGTGAATTCAGGAAACACCATATATTTT.